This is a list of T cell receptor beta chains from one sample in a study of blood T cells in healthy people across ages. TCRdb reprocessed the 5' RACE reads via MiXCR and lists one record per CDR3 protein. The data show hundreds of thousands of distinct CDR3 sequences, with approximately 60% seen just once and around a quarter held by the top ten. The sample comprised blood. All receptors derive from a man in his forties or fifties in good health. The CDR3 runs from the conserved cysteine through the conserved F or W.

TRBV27 CASSLLFGTGGGYSDTQYF
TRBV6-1 CAIKPGLAVDTQYF
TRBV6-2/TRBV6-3 CASTDPVTRNYEQYF
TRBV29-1 CSVFGSNYGYTF
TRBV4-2 CASSQEPNPLAGGPLGTDTQYF
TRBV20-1 CSASQIDGTNYGYTF
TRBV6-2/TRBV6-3 CASSYQTRREQFF
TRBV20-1 CSANRGLLAKNIQYF
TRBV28 CASRLGEGLAGRYEQYF
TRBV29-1 CSVEEGTSREGYTF
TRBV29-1 CSVERSGWETQYF
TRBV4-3 CASSLGGARGDNEQFF
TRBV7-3 CASSRYGDRQFF
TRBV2 CASRDTGQYLSYEQYF
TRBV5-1 CASSVENTDTQYF
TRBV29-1 CSAPGVTGYTF
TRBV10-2 CASSEPETRGEQYF
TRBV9 CASSVRDSKSGANVLTF
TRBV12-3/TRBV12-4 CASSPGLAGIVYEQYF
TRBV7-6 CAGSSSGLAGGLDTQYF